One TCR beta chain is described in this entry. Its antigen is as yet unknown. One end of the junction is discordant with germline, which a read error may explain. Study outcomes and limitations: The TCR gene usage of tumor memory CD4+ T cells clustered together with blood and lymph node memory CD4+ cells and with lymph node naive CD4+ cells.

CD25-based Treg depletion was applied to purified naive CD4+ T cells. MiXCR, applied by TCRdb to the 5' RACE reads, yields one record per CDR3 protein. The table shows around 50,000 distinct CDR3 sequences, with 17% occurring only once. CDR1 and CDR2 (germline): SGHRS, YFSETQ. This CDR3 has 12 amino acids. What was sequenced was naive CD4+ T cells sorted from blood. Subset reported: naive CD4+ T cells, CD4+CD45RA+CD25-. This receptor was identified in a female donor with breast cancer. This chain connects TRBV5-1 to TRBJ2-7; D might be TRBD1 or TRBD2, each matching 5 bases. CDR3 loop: CASSWDQNEQYF. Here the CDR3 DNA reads TGCGCCAGTAGCTGGGACCAAAACGAGCAGTACTTC.